This TCR beta chain emerged from a study of Ad26.COV2.S vaccination and SARS-CoV-2 variants. Data came from immunoSEQ multiplex PCR; TCRdb stores just in-frame clones and leaves some out. The sample holds about 220,000 clones; roughly 90% are singletons and the top ten take roughly 10%. Treatment of the sample: about 20 received Ad26.COV2.S at low or high dose, single or two shots; about 5 received placebo; per-sample allocation not given. Following the first vaccine or placebo injection, samples were taken on day 63. The CDR3 extends over 17 amino acids. Germline CDR1 SGHTA, CDR2 FQGTGA. Germline trimming cut 5 bases from V and 8 bases from J; bases unmatched to any gene: 11.

This clonotype originated in a person aged 18-65 years who received the Ad26.COV2.S COVID-19 vaccine or a placebo. The material sequenced was peripheral blood, taken in a trial of Ad26.COV2.S vaccine versus placebo. The chain links TRBV7-3 to TRBJ2-1; 14 nucleotides line up with TRBD2. CDR3 amino acids: CASSPLSTSGGAYEQFF. CDR3 in DNA: TGTGCCAGCAGCCCCCTTTCGACTAGCGGGGGGGCCTATGAGCAGTTCTTC.